These 11 T cell receptor beta chains were all obtained from the same sample, sequenced in a study of T cell responses to AZD1222 COVID-19 vaccine. Method: immunoSEQ multiplex PCR; TCRdb's copy keeps in-frame clones and lacks some. The sample includes 95,000 to 130,000 clones, approximately 93% of them seen just once. Material: peripheral blood, obtained on day 0 of AZD1222 vaccination. The receptors come from an adult in good health.

V is TRBV28 and J is TRBJ1-6, with D possibly being TRBD1 (5 bases). The CDR3 is 12 residues long. Germline lookup yields CDR1 MDHEN and CDR2 SYDVKM. V lost 11 bases, J lost 7 bases, and 12 bases lay in between. CDR3 bases: TGTGCCGGGGCAGGGTTAAATTCACCCCTCCACTTT. This encodes CAGAGLNSPLHF. Full variable domain (rest looked up from reference TRBV28 and TRBJ1-6): DVKVTQSSRYLVKRTGEKVFLECVQDMDHENMFWYRQDPGLGLRLIYFSYDVKMKEKGDIPEGYSVSREKKERFSLILESASTNQTSMYLCAGAGLNSPLHFGNGTRLTVT.

The chain uses TRBV18 and TRBJ2-1; D is unresolved. The CDR3 extends over 13 amino acids. Germline CDR1 is KGHSH and CDR2 is LQKENI. The V end was cut by 3 bases, the J end by 8 bases, with 11 bases between. This chain's CDR3 is CASSPILGYEQFF. The DNA of the CDR3 is TGTGCCAGCTCACCTATCCTAGGGTATGAGCAGTTCTTC.

The chain has TRBV27 and TRBJ2-1, with D perhaps TRBD2 (6 bases). Germline V gene data show CDR1 as MNHEY and CDR2 as SMNVEV (reference sequence). V lost 3 bases and J 4 bases, leaving 19 bases between the germline ends. CDR3 length: 17 residues. CDR3 DNA: TGTGCCAGCAGTTTTCGTACTTGGCGGGACGGTTACAATGAGCAGTTCTTC. The encoded protein is CASSFRTWRDGYNEQFF.

The genes are TRBV27 and TRBJ2-1; no clear D. The CDR3 runs 12 residues. V gave up 6 bases and J gave up 6 bases, with 9 bases separating them. Germline V gene sequence: CDR1 MNHEY, CDR2 SMNVEV (reference sequence). CDR3 DNA: TGTGCCAGCAGAGGCCTCACCAATGAGCAGTTCTTC. Its protein is CASRGLTNEQFF.

The chain has TRBV7-2 and TRBJ2-2; D may be TRBD2 (6 bases). The germline V and J ends were trimmed by 5 bases and 2 bases, with 18 bases remaining between them. Germline values: CDR1 SGHTA, CDR2 FQGNSA. The CDR3 is made up of 17 amino acids. The CDR3 is CASSPATDYPNTGELFF. For the CDR3, the DNA is TGTGCCAGCAGCCCCGCTACGGACTATCCCAACACCGGGGAGCTGTTTTTT.

The chain has TRBV6-5 and TRBJ1-5; 7 bases are a match to TRBD1. J lost 4 bases, V lost 10 bases, and 7 bases had no gene match. Germline V lookup: CDR1 MNHEY, CDR2 SVGAGI. CDR3 length: 13 amino acids. CDR3: CAITGEVNQPQHF. The CDR3, as DNA: TGTGCCATCACAGGGGAAGTAAATCAGCCCCAGCATTTT.

This chain links TRBV3-1 (or the pseudogene TRBV3-2) with TRBJ2-7; tentatively, D is TRBD1 (5 bases). V was clipped by 1 base and J by 6 bases, with 16 bases between them. Per germline, CDR1 LGHDT and CDR2 YNNKEL (reference sequence). The CDR3 spans 15 residues. The CDR3, as DNA: TGTGCCAGCAGCCAAGGACGACAGTCGGGTCGCGAGCAGTACTTC. This sequence encodes CASSQGRQSGREQYF.

V is TRBV30 and J is TRBJ2-1, with 7 bases aligning to TRBD1. J lost 7 bases, V lost 3 bases, and 9 bases had no gene match. CDR1 and CDR2 (germline): GTSNPN, SVGIG (reference sequence). The CDR3 contains 14 residues. For the CDR3, the DNA is TGTGCCTGGAGCCTCAACAGGGGAGAAAATGAGCAGTTCTTC. Translating it yields CAWSLNRGENEQFF.

The rearrangement links TRBV7-2 to TRBJ1-2; D is undetermined. Germline loops: CDR1 SGHTA, CDR2 FQGNSA. The CDR3 is 13 amino acids. V lost 2 bases and J lost 5, with 9 bases in between. The CDR3 DNA follows: TGTGCCAGCAGCTTACAGACCGTTTATGGCTACACCTTC. It specifies CASSLQTVYGYTF. The entire variable domain, with the rest obtained from reference TRBV7-2 and TRBJ1-2, is as follows: GAGVSQSPSNKVTEKGKDVELRCDPISGHTALYWYRQSLGQGLEFLIYFQGNSAPDKSGLPSDRFSAERTGGSVSTLTIQRTQQEDSAVYLCASSLQTVYGYTFGSGTRLTVV.

This clone showed up just a few times. The gene calls are TRBV4-1 and TRBJ1-5; no firm D call. There are 18 residues in the CDR3. The germline V gene encodes CDR1 MGHRA and CDR2 YSYEKL. V was pared by 6 bases and J by 3 bases, with 24 bases between. The CDR3 coding sequence is TGCGCCAGCAGTCTCCGTTACTCCCTCCCTCCGAACAATCAGCCCCAGCATTTT. The encoded protein is CASSLRYSLPPNNQPQHF.

J is TRBJ1-1 and V is TRBV5-8; D uncertain. Per germline, CDR1 SGHTS and CDR2 YDEGEE. Trimming shortened V by 2 bases and J by 0 bases, and 14 bases separated the two germline ends. CDR3 length: 16 residues. DNA for the CDR3: TGTGCCAGCAGCTTAAGTGGGGTCTTTTTGAACACTGAAGCTTTCTTT. Amino acid sequence: CASSLSGVFLNTEAFF.